This TCR beta chain derives from a study of CD8+CD57+ T cells in acquired aplastic anemia (dated by TCRdb to 2016 to 2019). Background on the whole study: On average, sorted CD4+ and CD8+ cells yielded 3.2 ug of extracted DNA, with a range of about 0.17 to 27.4 ug. A CD8+CD57+ expansion meant a frequency higher than the mean frequency seen in healthy subjects.

On the study overall, not on this receptor specifically: Between patients and healthy controls, no significant difference in CD8+ Simpson's diversity was found (P=0.060). Although roughly 29 CD8+ CDR3 sequences were shared by patients and controls, these sequences appeared highly expressed in patients and within the immunodominant clones of patients.

At least ten counts were recorded for this clonotype. Its cognate antigen has yet to be identified. Base quality data are lacking; no much larger clone is found one base away. Genomic DNA served as template for TCR beta VDJ combination and CDR3 sequence profiling. TCR repertoire sequencing was run on an Illumina HiSeq 2000. Turning to the authors' computational methods: TRBV/TRBJ rearrangement plots, CDR3 size and DJ length profiles, and Simpson's diversity index were used to evaluate the repertoires. The immunodominant clone was defined as the most abundant DNA sequence in deep sequencing data. CDR3 amino acid sequences were checked for sharing across subjects and were also compared against the VDJdb database and published repertoires. TCRdb reran the public reads through fastp at Q25 and MiXCR, keeping productive beta chains. Each record represents a unique CDR3 protein, reported with the most common genes and DNA among its rows. TCRdb, not the authors, supplied the V and J calls. The sample yields approximately 180,000 distinct CDR3 sequences; 47% were counted once. The top ten hold roughly 1.2% of the sample.

Flow cytometry had shown CD8+CD57+ cell expansion in the patients selected for sequencing. Every patient had severe acquired aplastic anemia, diagnosed using the International Study of Aplastic Anemia and Agranulocytosis and Camitta criteria. No therapy had been received by the patients at the time of blood sampling. TCR repertoires of sorted CD4+ and CD8+ blood T cells from severe aplastic anemia patients and healthy subjects were deep-sequenced in the study. Patients were enrolled under clinicaltrials.gov protocols 00001620, 01623167, 00001397, 00071045, 00081523 and 00961064 in the USA. Ficoll-Paque density gradient centrifugation was used to isolate peripheral blood mononuclear cells. Before DNA was extracted, CD4+ and CD8+ T cells were sorted using either FACS or magnetic beads. There are 14 amino acids in the CDR3, from cysteine to phenylalanine inclusive. The CDR3 DNA has 42 bases and is translated from base 1. From a lookup of the germline V gene (reference sequence), CDR1 and CDR2 are LGHDT and YNNKEL. The junction carries 9 bases between V and J, which are trimmed by 0 bases and 4 bases respectively.

Sequenced input: sorted CD4+, CD8+, or CD8+CD57+ T cells (not recorded which) from PBMCs. Recombination joined TRBV3-1 with TRBJ1-1; the D gene is not confidently resolved. The TCR was taken from a human donor with aplastic anemia. The CDR3 region has the sequence CASSQDFRGTEAFF. The sequenced DNA is TGTGCCAGCAGCCAAGACTTCCGTGGCACTGAAGCTTTCTTT.